The text below deals with one TCR beta chain. The read ends 3 residues before the CDR3 terminus; that terminus is restored from the germline J gene. The V and J ends lost 0 bases and 8 bases, in that order; junction bases with no gene match: 7. This CDR3 region has 16 residues. Germline lookup yields CDR1 MGHRA and CDR2 YSYEKL. The data were obtained in a study of T cells in women clearing cervical HPV infection. Sequencing was performed with immunoSEQ multiplex PCR; in TCRdb, only in-frame clones are kept and a portion is missing. Its listing shows more than 20,000 clones. The source material was blood buffy coat. This receptor was obtained from a woman aged 18 to 75 with a cervical HPV16 infection that either progressed to CIN3+ or cleared (not recorded which). The chain has TRBV4-1 and TRBJ1-4; 9 nucleotides match TRBD1. The CDR3 sequence is CASSQETGTGWEKLFF. The CDR3 bases that were read are TGCGCCAGCAGCCAAGAAACCGGGACAGGGTGGGAAAAA.